This T cell receptor (beta chain) was recorded in a study of a mutant IDH1 vaccine in newly diagnosed glioma. Study summary: Patients received vaccination from 4-6 weeks after radiotherapy alone, or with temozolomide cycles.

The sample's time point: week 23, last vaccination. Doses consisted of 300 ug of mutant IDH1 20-mer peptide each, paired with topical imiquimod. The CDR3 consists of 17 residues. About this clone: Its matching antigen is unknown.

The data were produced by immunoSEQ multiplex PCR, yet TCRdb's version contains in-frame clones alone and is incomplete. This sample has about 44,000 clones; approximately 90% occur once, and the top ten carry around 4%. The chain employs TRBV21-1 and TRBJ1-6; the table's D gene call, TRBD1, was not cross checked with the DNA. TRBV21-1 is given as a pseudogene. The source of this sequence is a man aged 50-59 years with glioma. Sequenced here: PBMCs, sampled from a glioma patient whose treatment included an IDH1 peptide vaccine. In nucleotides, the CDR3 is TGTGCCAGCAGCAAAGAGGGGAAGACCGGTGATAATTCACCCCTCCACTTT. The encoded protein is CASSKEGKTGDNSPLHF.